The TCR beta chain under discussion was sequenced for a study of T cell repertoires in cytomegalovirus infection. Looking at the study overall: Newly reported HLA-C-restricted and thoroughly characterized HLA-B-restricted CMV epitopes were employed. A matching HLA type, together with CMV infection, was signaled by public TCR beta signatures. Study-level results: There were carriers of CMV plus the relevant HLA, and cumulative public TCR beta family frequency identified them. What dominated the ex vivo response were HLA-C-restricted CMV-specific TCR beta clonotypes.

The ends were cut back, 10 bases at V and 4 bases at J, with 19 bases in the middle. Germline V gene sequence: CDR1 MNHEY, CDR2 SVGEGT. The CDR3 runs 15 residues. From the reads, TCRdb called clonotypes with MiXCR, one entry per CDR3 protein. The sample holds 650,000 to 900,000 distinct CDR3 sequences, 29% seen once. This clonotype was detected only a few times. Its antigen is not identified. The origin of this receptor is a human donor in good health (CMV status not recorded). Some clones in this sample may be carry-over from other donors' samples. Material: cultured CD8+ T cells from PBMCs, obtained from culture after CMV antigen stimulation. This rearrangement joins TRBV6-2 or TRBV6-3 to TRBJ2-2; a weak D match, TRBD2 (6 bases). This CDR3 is CATTHPGGLTGELFF. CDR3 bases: TGTGCCACCACACATCCCGGGGGTCTCACCGGGGAGCTGTTTTTT.